Below are 31 T cell receptor beta chains sequenced from a single sample in a study of tumor-infiltrating lymphocytes in primary liver carcinoma. Starting from 500 ng of total RNA, TCR beta cDNA was produced with a primer in the constant region. Investigators got TCR beta libraries out of three nested multiplex PCR rounds, done with slightly modified ARM-PCR. Investigators reported that the first two PCR rounds, at about 11 cycles each, used TRBV1-TRBV30 forward primers with a C-beta reverse primer. TCRdb reprocessed the multiplex PCR reads with MiXCR, giving one entry per CDR3 protein. The sample includes about 22,000 distinct CDR3 sequences, around 84% of them seen just once. Scientists recovered RNA and DNA together from around 20-30 mg of unsorted bulk tissue. The sequenced sample consisted of liver tumor tissue from sampling region 2. Subset here: tumor region T2, inferior pole. These receptors were taken from a woman aged 25 to 45 with primary liver carcinoma and hepatitis B virus infection.

As to this clonotype: A single base separates this from a much larger clone, so it may be a read error. The CDR3 sequence: CASSLGVSNNKQFF. The CDR3 DNA is TGTGCCAGCAGCTTAGGCGTCTCGAACAATAAGCAGTTCTTC. The chain uses TRBV11-3 and TRBJ2-1, with unresolved D. Germline-derived CDR1 and CDR2 are SGHNT and YENEEA. The CDR3 covers 14 residues.

As concerns this clonotype: A read error may account for a junction end that differs from germline. The gene calls are TRBV11-2 and TRBJ2-7; no clear D gene. CDR1 SGHAT and CDR2 FQNNGV come from the germline V gene. This CDR3 comprises 15 residues. CDR3 DNA: TGTGCCAGCAGCTCCTCCCCACTATCAAGTTACGAACAGTACTTC. Amino acids: CASSSSPLSSYEQYF. Supplemented by reference TRBV11-2 and TRBJ2-7, the full variable domain reads EAGVAQSPRYKIIEKRQSVAFWCNPISGHATLYWYQQILGQGPKLLIQFQNNGVVDDSQLPKDRFSAERLKGVDSTLKIQPAKLEDSAVYLCASSSSPLSSYEQYFGPGTRLTVT.

The V call is TRBV10-3, the J call TRBJ2-1; no clear D. The germline V and J ends were trimmed by 8 bases and 8 bases, with 19 bases remaining between them. This CDR3 region has 14 residues. CDR1 and CDR2 (germline): ENHRY, SYGVKD. In nucleotides, the CDR3 is TGTGCCATCGCTCCCACGGCGACCCTGGATGAGCAGTTCTTC. Its protein product is CAIAPTATLDEQFF.

Remarks on this clonotype: A much larger clone differs by one base, so this may be a read error. The V and J genes are TRBV20-1 and TRBJ2-7; D remains ambiguous. The ends were cut back, 0 bases at V and 3 bases at J, with 6 bases in the middle. Germline V CDR1 and CDR2: DFQATT, SNEGSKA (reference sequence). The CDR3 is 12 amino acids. The CDR3 region is CSARDQVYEQYF. The CDR3 region has the DNA TGCAGTGCTAGAGATCAGGTCTACGAGCAGTACTTC.

Regarding this clonotype: Germline is not matched at one junction end, which may reflect a read error. The chain couples TRBV11-2 to TRBJ2-2; 9 nucleotides line up with TRBD2. Germline values: CDR1 SGHAT, CDR2 FQNNGV. The length of the CDR3 is 18 residues. The CDR3 DNA sequence: TGTGTCAGCAACTCACTCCGAGCGGGAGGCCCGAACACCGGGGAGCTGTTTTTT. Translated: CVSNSLRAGGPNTGELFF.

On this clonotype itself: A read error is likely, as this CDR3 ends without the conserved phenylalanine or tryptophan. This chain connects TRBV4-2 to TRBJ2-6, with D uncertain. CDR1 is LGHNA, CDR2 YNFKEQ, per germline. The CDR3 covers 16 residues. The CDR3 nucleotides are TGTGCCAACAGCCAAGATAGAATCGCTGGTGCCAACGTCCTGACTTTG. Amino acids: CANSQDRIAGANVLTL.

The chain employs TRBV4-3 and TRBJ2-1, with 8 bases lining up with TRBD2. V trimming: 11 bases; J trimming: 0 bases; junction bases outside the gene matches: 12. The germline gives CDR1 LGHNA, CDR2 YSLEER. The CDR3 is made up of 16 amino acids. The CDR3, as DNA: TGCGCCGACAGCCAAGATGCGGGAGGCTCCTACAATGAGCAGTTCTTC. This codes for CADSQDAGGSYNEQFF.

V gene TRBV6-5 combines with J gene TRBJ2-3, with TRBD2 matching 9 bases. Germline V gene data show CDR1 as MNHEY and CDR2 as SVGAGI. The CDR3 spans 15 residues. Trimming removed 7 bases from V and 4 bases from J; junction bases left unmatched: 9. In DNA, the CDR3 is TGTGCCAGCAATAGCGGGGGCAACGGGGCAGATACGCAGTATTTT. Encoded protein: CASNSGGNGADTQYF.

Remarks on this clonotype: As the CDR3 is not closed by the conserved phenylalanine or tryptophan, this likely results from a read error. The chain couples TRBV7-9 to TRBJ2-5; D is ambiguous. Germline CDR1 reads SEHNR; CDR2 reads FQNEAQ (reference sequence). The CDR3 covers 14 residues. In DNA, the CDR3 is TGTGCCAGCAGCTTATCGGGCGGCCAAAAGACCCAGTACTCC. This codes for CASSLSGGQKTQYS.

The chain joins TRBV7-8 to TRBJ2-3; D might be TRBD2 (5 bases). This CDR3 region has 13 residues. Germline CDR1 SGHVS, CDR2 FQNEAQ. V lost 4 bases and J 11 bases, leaving 16 bases between the germline ends. The CDR3, as DNA: TGTGCCAGCAGCTCACTAGTATCAGATTTGCAGTATTTT. This gives the protein CASSSLVSDLQYF.

Note on this clonotype: At one of its ends the junction is not consistent with the germline gene, which may arise from a read error. V usage is TRBV28 and J usage is TRBJ1-2; TRBD1 matches 11 bases. This CDR3 has 15 residues. Germline-derived CDR1 and CDR2 are MDHEN and SYDVKM. The CDR3 sequence: CASIQGQGAHCGYSF. As DNA, the CDR3 is TGTGCCAGCATCCAAGGACAGGGGGCTCACTGTGGCTACTCCTTC.

CDR3 sequence: CASNRGRPSETQYF. CDR3 coding DNA: TGTGCCAGCAACCGCGGGAGGCCCTCAGAGACCCAGTACTTC. The chain joins TRBV11-3 to TRBJ2-5; TRBD2 matches at 8 bases. The CDR3 covers 14 residues. CDR1 and CDR2 from the germline V gene are SGHNT and YENEEA. Trimming took 7 bases from V and 4 from J; bases not matched to a gene: 8.

Details on this clonotype: Germline is not matched at one junction end, which may reflect a read error. This chain links TRBV14 with TRBJ2-3; maybe TRBD2 (5 bases). There are 16 residues in the CDR3. Germline V lookup: CDR1 SGHDN, CDR2 FVKESK. DNA of the CDR3: TGTGCCAGCAGTCAAGACGTGCTAGCTGGAGAAGATACGCATTATTTT. Protein sequence: CASSQDVLAGEDTHYF.

As concerns this clonotype: Lacking the conserved final phenylalanine or tryptophan, this CDR3 likely reflects a read error. The V call is TRBV6-2 or TRBV6-3, the J call TRBJ1-5; no firm D call. Germline-derived CDR1 and CDR2 are MNHEY and SVGEGT. Trimming removed 2 bases from V and 2 bases from J, with 4 bases in between. This CDR3 region has 13 residues. As DNA, the CDR3 is TGTGCCAGCAGTTACAGGCGCAATCAGCCCCAGCATTTA. It yields the protein CASSYRRNQPQHL.

In regard to this clonotype: This sequence may be a read error, since a much larger clone differs from it by one base. The chain links TRBV2 to TRBJ2-7, with a possible D match to TRBD1 (5 bases). The CDR3 loop spans 14 amino acids. Per the germline V gene, CDR1 is SNHLY and CDR2 is FYNNEI. The CDR3, as DNA: TGTGCCAACGAAGCCCGGCAGGGCGTCCACGAGCAGTGCTTC. Amino acid sequence: CANEARQGVHEQCF.

With regard to this clonotype: The junction and the germline gene differ at one end; a read error may be behind it. The rearrangement links TRBV11-2 to TRBJ2-3, with D perhaps assigned TRBD1 or TRBD2 (5 bases each). CDR1 SGHAT and CDR2 FQNNGV come from the germline V gene. The CDR3 covers 18 residues. The DNA of the CDR3 is TGTGCCAGCAGCTTCACCTTTGGGGCTAGAGGGAGTTTAGATACTCAGTATTTT. Its translation: CASSFTFGARGSLDTQYF.

This clonotype came up once. The chain uses TRBV15 and TRBJ2-5, with 7 bases that match TRBD2. CDR1 and CDR2 (germline): LNHNV, YYDKDF (reference sequence). V lost 0 bases, J lost 11 bases, and 3 bases stayed unmatched. The CDR3 length is 12 residues. Here the CDR3 reads CATSRDREAQYF. The CDR3 DNA is TGTGCCACCAGCAGAGATCGGGAGGCTCAGTACTTC.

A note on this clonotype: One end of the junction does not line up with germline, which may come from a read error. The chain employs TRBV28 and TRBJ1-5; TRBD1 might be the D (5 bases). The CDR3 loop spans 16 amino acids. Per germline, CDR1 MDHEN and CDR2 SYDVKM. This CDR3 reads CAISPRQWYSNQPHHF. In DNA, the CDR3 is TGTGCCATCAGTCCCCGACAGTGGTATAGCAATCAGCCCCATCATTTT.

This clonotype was picked up many times. The chain is built from TRBV20-1 and TRBJ1-2, with D perhaps matching TRBD1 (5 bases). Trimming cost V 0 bases and J 6 bases, with 14 bases left between them. The germline V gene encodes CDR1 DFQATT and CDR2 SNEGSKA (reference sequence). This CDR3 is 14 amino acids long. The CDR3 loop is CSARDDSNKDGYTF. The CDR3 DNA is TGCAGTGCTAGAGATGACAGTAACAAGGATGGCTACACCTTC.

On this clonotype itself: The CDR3 does not end in the conserved phenylalanine or tryptophan, so this is likely a read error. The chain uses TRBV6-6 and TRBJ2-7; D might be TRBD2 (6 bases). This CDR3 is built from 13 residues. Trimming took 7 bases from V and 2 from J, leaving 12 bases between them. Germline assignment: CDR1 MNHNY and CDR2 SVGAGI (reference sequence). The CDR3 protein is CASKPGGTYEQYS. The CDR3 nucleotides are TGTGCCAGCAAGCCCGGCGGGACCTACGAGCAGTACTCC.

As for this clonotype: A read error may explain this, as a much larger clone is one base away. V gene TRBV20-1 combines with J gene TRBJ2-1; D is possibly TRBD2 (5 bases). Germline CDR1 is DFQATT and CDR2 is SNEGSKA (reference sequence). The CDR3 runs 14 residues. CDR3 residues: CSARETGKINEQSF. Written as DNA, the CDR3 is TGCAGTGCTAGAGAAACCGGGAAGATCAATGAGCAGTCCTTC.

The V and J genes are TRBV4-2 and TRBJ1-4, with TRBD1 identical over 9 bases. The V gene end was trimmed by 0 bases and the J gene end by 10 bases; junction bases not matched to a gene: 6. Germline V gene lookup returns CDR1 LGHNA and CDR2 YNFKEQ. The CDR3 totals 15 residues. CDR3 DNA: TGTGCCAGCAGCCAAGATCTAGGGACAGGGAGAAAACTGTTTTTT. This encodes CASSQDLGTGRKLFF.

In regard to this clonotype: The CDR3 end shows no conserved phenylalanine or tryptophan, and so a read error is likely. This chain links TRBV11-2 with TRBJ1-2; D might be TRBD1 (5 bases). Per germline, CDR1 SGHAT and CDR2 FQNNGV. V was clipped by 7 bases and J by 8 bases, with 17 bases between them. This CDR3 is 13 amino acids long. CDR3 loop: CASTQGGDGGYTL. Here the CDR3 DNA reads TGTGCCAGCACTCAGGGAGGGGATGGAGGCTACACCCTC.

In the case of this clonotype: The conserved phenylalanine or tryptophan normally closing the CDR3 is absent here, so this likely arose from a read error. J is TRBJ2-7 and V is TRBV6-2 or TRBV6-3; D not certain. The CDR3 is 15 residues long. The ends were cut back, 5 bases at V and 4 bases at J, with 18 bases in the middle. Per germline, CDR1 MNHEY and CDR2 SVGEGT. Written as DNA, the CDR3 is TGTGCCAGCAGTCAATTAGCTGGAGAACTTTACGAGCAGTACTAC. Protein sequence: CASSQLAGELYEQYY.

Concerning this clonotype: The CDR3 carries no conserved terminal phenylalanine or tryptophan, so it likely arises from a read error. The CDR3 loop reads CASSLQISRGEAFL. In DNA, the CDR3 is TGTGCCAGCAGTTTACAGATCTCGAGAGGTGAAGCTTTCTTA. The chain is built from TRBV12-3 or TRBV12-4 and TRBJ1-1; no clear D. V was pared by 2 bases and J by 7 bases, with 14 bases between. The CDR3 contains 14 residues.

This clonotype was observed many times. This chain joins TRBV7-9 and TRBJ2-1; 7 bases fit TRBD2. The germline V gene encodes CDR1 SEHNR and CDR2 FQNEAQ (reference sequence). This CDR3 region has 17 residues. The ends lost 1 base at V and 0 bases at J; junction bases unmatched: 6. In DNA form, the CDR3 reads TGTGCCAGCAGCTTAGTTTTTGGCGGGAGCTCCTACAATGAGCAGTTCTTC. Protein product: CASSLVFGGSSYNEQFF.

In regard to this clonotype: This may arise from a read error, as a much more abundant clone is one base away. The chain is built from TRBV5-1 and TRBJ2-7; a weak D match, TRBD1 (6 bases). This CDR3 spans 13 amino acids. Germline V gives CDR1 SGHRS, CDR2 YFSETQ. CDR3 region: CASSWDKAYERCF. The CDR3 DNA reads TGCGCCAGCAGCTGGGACAAGGCCTACGAGCGGTGCTTC.

About this clonotype: Sequence at one end of the junction differs from germline and may be a read error. J is TRBJ2-7 and V is TRBV11-2; D gene uncertain. CDR3 size: 11 residues. CDR1 is SGHAT and CDR2 is FQNNGV in the germline V gene. The CDR3 DNA follows: TGTCTCAGCAGTCCAGCCAGTGAGCAATACTTC. Protein: CLSSPASEQYF.

Comments on this clonotype: A much larger clone differs from this one at a single base, so this may be a read error. The V call is TRBV5-1, the J call TRBJ2-5; D call uncertain. CDR3 length: 14 residues. The germline gives CDR1 SGHRS, CDR2 YFSETQ. The CDR3 protein is CASSCQRTQGTQYF. The CDR3 DNA reads as TGCGCCAGCAGCTGTCAGAGAACCCAAGGGACCCAGTACTTC. Complete variable domain (other parts from reference TRBV5-1 and TRBJ2-5): KAGVTQTPRYLIKTRGQQVTLSCSPISGHRSVSWYQQTPGQGLQFLFEYFSETQRNKGNFPGRFSGRQFSNSRSEMNVSTLELGDSALYLCASSCQRTQGTQYFGPGTRLLVL.

In its sample, this clonotype was seen once. The CDR3 ends on some other residue instead of the conserved phenylalanine or tryptophan, so this is likely a read error. The rearrangement links TRBV28 to TRBJ1-5, with D possibly matching TRBD1 (5 bases). Looked up from germline, CDR1 is MDHEN and CDR2 is SYDVKM. The CDR3 extends over 11 amino acids. Between the trimmed V and J ends, which lost 5 bases and 12 bases, there was a span of 11 bases. The CDR3 spells CASSVSTGQHL. In nucleotides, the CDR3 is TGTGCCAGCAGTGTCTCCACAGGCCAGCATCTT.

There are a few counts of this clonotype. A read error may produce the germline difference seen at one junction end. The V call is TRBV7-8, the J call TRBJ2-7; tentatively, D is TRBD1 or TRBD2 (5 bases each). The CDR3 is made up of 16 amino acids. The germline gives CDR1 SGHVS, CDR2 FQNEAQ. The DNA for the CDR3 is TGTGCCAGCAGCGCCTCCCGGGGCCTCGCCCTCTACGAGCAGTACTTT. Amino acid sequence: CASSASRGLALYEQYF.